This T cell receptor beta chain was retrieved from a study of T cell responses to AZD1222 COVID-19 vaccine (dated by TCRdb to the early 2020s). With respect to the entire study: TCR sequencing covered about 230 trial participants: 207 given two doses of AZD1222 and 26 given two doses of MenACWY control vaccine. Trial participants were enrolled by age into subgroups of 18-55, 56-69 and 70-plus years, and around 150, 29 and 61 TCR-sequenced participants, respectively, were included in these subgroups. Overall study results and their limits: Because no day 14 peak-response samples were available, the repertoires could be characterized only after the peak T cell response. Epitopes outside the regions mutated in the B.1.351 and B.1.1.7 variants were reportedly recognized by nearly half of the unique spike-specific TCRs. Conclusions about previously exposed vaccinees are limited, since just six AZD1222 recipients were seropositive for SARS-CoV-2 at baseline. Vaccine-associated CD4 TCRs spanned the whole spike protein, with dominant responses in regions 160-218 and 743-854. Most participants were white British and females outnumbered males, and the authors suggested that clonal diversity may have been underestimated. The 56-69-year group was small, and its depth increase did not reach significance, likely because of low power. Spike-specific TCR breadth and depth rose significantly after two AZD1222 doses compared with day 0 and with MenACWY recipients.

The time point label for this specimen denotes: about 28 days (+/-7) after the second vaccine dose. The treatment or condition label here, explained by the study, means: meningococcal conjugate vaccine given as trial control. The vaccinee samples were drawn from two UK trials, COV001 and COV002, one of which was a single-blind randomized controlled phase 2/3 trial testing AZD1222 (ChAdOx1 nCoV-19) in healthy adults. For TCRbeta chain sequencing, PBMC samples were collected from trial participants at day 0 and at day 28 after the second dose. Notes on this clone: Its antigen remains undetermined. No base quality information exists; no much larger clone differs at one position.

The CDR3 regions of human TCRbeta chains were analyzed by immunosequencing. Regarding the original processing steps: TCRs in the repertoires were matched against a reference library of SARS-CoV-2-specific TCRs that had been generated with the MIRA antigen-specificity platform. Breadth was defined as the fraction of unique TCRs that were SARS-CoV-2-associated, and depth was defined as the fraction of total T cells that were SARS-CoV-2-associated. Using the MIRA data, every spike-specific TCR was mapped to the spike region that the TCR reacted to and assigned to either a CD4 or a CD8 class. Log10-transformed breadth and depth values were compared by one-way ANOVA with Sidak's multiple comparisons tests. TCRdb carries this immuneACCESS record with in-frame sequences only. Its versions omit some clonotypes, under half of them owing to an unresolved V gene in the studies checked, with the rest unexplained. V and J calls and clone size come straight from that table; D and trimming were deduced from the DNA. The sample table contains about 190,000 clones; only one count was recorded for around 90% of them. The ten largest make up 3.6% of the sample.

The sequence was obtained from an adult who received the MenACWY meningococcal vaccine as a control. The starting material was peripheral blood, obtained 28 days after the second dose of the MenACWY control vaccine.

The CDR3 region has the sequence CASSGWEDTQYF. The DNA sequence is TGTGCCAGCAGCGGGTGGGAGGATACGCAGTATTTT. The chain couples TRBV6-5 to TRBJ2-3; TRBD2 is a possible D gene, resting on 5 matching bases. Trimming at the junction amounts to 6 bases on V and 6 bases on J, and the germline ends lie 10 bases apart. From the cysteine through the phenylalanine, the CDR3 covers 12 amino acids. Kept here is only the CDR3 DNA, which spans 36 bases and is read in frame from base 1. CDR1 and CDR2 were assigned from the germline V gene as MNHEY and SVGAGI.